This passage covers 4 T cell receptor beta chains from one sample sequenced in a study of T cells in Graves' hyperthyroidism and ophthalmopathy. RNA transcripts provided the source from which TCR beta CDR3 regions were amplified. HTBI primers were the set used in a first-round RT-PCR of the TCR CDR3. TCRdb ran MiXCR on the multiplex PCR reads and lists one entry per CDR3 protein. The repertoire holds hundreds of thousands of distinct CDR3 sequences, with nearly 45% as singletons. The sample consisted of peripheral blood or thyroid tissue (not recorded which). These receptors were taken from an adult man with Graves' disease, either hyperthyroidism or ophthalmopathy (not recorded which).

The V call is TRBV7-3, the J call TRBJ2-6; D ambiguous. The length of the CDR3 is 15 residues. Germline CDR1 is SGHTA and CDR2 is FQGTGA. Trimming removed 3 bases at V and 0 bases at J, with 6 bases between. CDR3 loop: CASSFTYSGANVLTF. CDR3 in DNA: TGTGCCAGCAGCTTCACATACTCTGGGGCCAACGTCCTGACTTTC. The full variable domain, with the rest looked up from reference TRBV7-3 and TRBJ2-6, is GAGVSQTPSNKVTEKGKYVELRCDPISGHTALYWYRQSLGQGPEFLIYFQGTGAADDSGLPNDRFFAVRPEGSVSTLKIQRTERGDSAVYLCASSFTYSGANVLTFGAGSRLTVL.

A note on this clonotype: An end of the junction differs from the germline gene, which may be a read error. The chain recombines TRBV7-2 with TRBJ1-5; D possibly corresponds to TRBD1 (6 bases). The CDR3 is 16 residues long. Germline loops: CDR1 SGHTA, CDR2 FQGNSA. CDR3 in amino acids: CASSQQGGGGNQPQHF. The CDR3 bases are TGCGCCAGCAGCCAACAGGGCGGGGGGGGGAATCAGCCCCAGCATTTT.

The V call is TRBV7-9, the J call TRBJ2-7; tentative D call: TRBD2 (5 bases). CDR3 length: 13 residues. Germline CDR1 and CDR2: SEHNR and FQNEAQ (reference sequence). V was clipped by 5 bases and J by 7 bases, with 15 bases between them. CDR3 DNA: TGTGCCAGCAGCACCCGGGCCCCGGGAGAGCAGTACTTC. Its protein is CASSTRAPGEQYF.

The gene calls are TRBV9 and TRBJ1-2; D call uncertain. Deletions cut 4 bases from V and 0 bases from J, with 10 bases between. Germline CDR1 SGDLS, CDR2 YYNGEE. CDR3 length equals 14 residues. The CDR3 region has the DNA TGTGCCAGCAGCCCCGACCAGTCTAACTATGGCTACACCTTC. It codes for CASSPDQSNYGYTF. The full variable domain, completed using reference TRBV9 and TRBJ1-2, is DSGVTQTPKHLITATGQRVTLRCSPRSGDLSVYWYQQSLDQGLQFLIQYYNGEERAKGNILERFSAQQFPDLHSELNLSSLELGDSALYFCASSPDQSNYGYTFGSGTRLTVV.